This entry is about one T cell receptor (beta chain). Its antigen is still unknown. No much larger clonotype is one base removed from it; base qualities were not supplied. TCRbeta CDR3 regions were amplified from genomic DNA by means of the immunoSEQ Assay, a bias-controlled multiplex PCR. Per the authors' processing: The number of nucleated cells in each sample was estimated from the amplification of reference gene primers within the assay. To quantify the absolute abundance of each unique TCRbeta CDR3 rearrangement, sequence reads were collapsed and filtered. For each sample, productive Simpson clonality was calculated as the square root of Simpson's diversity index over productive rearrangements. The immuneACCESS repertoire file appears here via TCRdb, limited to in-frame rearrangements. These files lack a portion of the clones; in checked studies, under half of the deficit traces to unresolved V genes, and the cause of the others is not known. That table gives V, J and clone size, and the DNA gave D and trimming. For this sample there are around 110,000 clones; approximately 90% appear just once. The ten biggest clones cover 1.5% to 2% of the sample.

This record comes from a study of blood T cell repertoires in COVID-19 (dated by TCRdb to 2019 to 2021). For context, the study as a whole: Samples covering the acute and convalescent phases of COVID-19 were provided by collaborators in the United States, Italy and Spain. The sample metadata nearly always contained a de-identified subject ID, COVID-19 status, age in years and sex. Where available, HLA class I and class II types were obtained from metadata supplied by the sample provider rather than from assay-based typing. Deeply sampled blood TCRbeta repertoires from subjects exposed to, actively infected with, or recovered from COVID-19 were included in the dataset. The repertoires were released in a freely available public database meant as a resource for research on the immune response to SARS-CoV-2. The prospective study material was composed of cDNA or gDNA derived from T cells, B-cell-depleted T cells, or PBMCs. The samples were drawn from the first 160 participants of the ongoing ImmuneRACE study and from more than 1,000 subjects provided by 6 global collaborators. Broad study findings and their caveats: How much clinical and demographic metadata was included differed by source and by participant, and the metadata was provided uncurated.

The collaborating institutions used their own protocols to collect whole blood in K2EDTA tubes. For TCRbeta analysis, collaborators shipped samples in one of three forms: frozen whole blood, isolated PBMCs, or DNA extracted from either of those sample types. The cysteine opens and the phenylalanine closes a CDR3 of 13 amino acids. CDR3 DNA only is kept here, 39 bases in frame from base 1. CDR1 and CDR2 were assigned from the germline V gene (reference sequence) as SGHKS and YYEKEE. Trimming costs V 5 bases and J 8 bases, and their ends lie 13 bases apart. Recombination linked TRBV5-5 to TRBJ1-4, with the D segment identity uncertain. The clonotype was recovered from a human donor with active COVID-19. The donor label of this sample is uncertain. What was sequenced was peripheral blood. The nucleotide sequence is TGTGCCAGCAGAATATCAGGAGGGGAAAAACTGTTTTTT. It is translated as CASRISGGEKLFF.